These 28 T cell receptor beta chains originate from one sample sequenced in a study of control samples from healthy donors and cancer patients. Method: immunoSEQ multiplex PCR; TCRdb's copy keeps in-frame clones and lacks some. The sample lists 170,000 or so clones; around 89% were seen once. The sequenced sample was blood. These receptors all stem from a woman in her fifties or sixties in good health.

This clone was found a few times. CDR3 region: CASSADHSPLHF. As DNA, the CDR3 is TGTGCCAGCAGCGCCGACCATTCACCCCTCCACTTT. The V and J genes are TRBV9 and TRBJ1-6; D call uncertain. V was pared by 3 bases and J by 8 bases, with 6 bases between. The CDR3 contains 12 residues. Germline V gives CDR1 SGDLS, CDR2 YYNGEE.

J is TRBJ1-1 and V is TRBV7-6; TRBD1 is a possible D gene (6 bases). V shed 3 bases and J shed 0 bases, with 14 bases lying between them. The CDR3 spans 16 residues. Germline-derived CDR1 and CDR2 are SGHVS and FNYEAQ. The CDR3 region is CASSFGGPGMNTEAFF. For the CDR3, the DNA is TGTGCCAGCAGCTTTGGGGGGCCGGGGATGAACACTGAAGCTTTCTTT.

The chain has TRBV7-3 and TRBJ1-6; D is possibly TRBD1 (5 bases). The CDR3 is made up of 17 amino acids. V lost 6 bases, J lost 7 bases, and 22 bases lay in between. Germline loops: CDR1 SGHTA, CDR2 FQGTGA. CDR3 bases: TGTGCCAGCAGACCTCCCCCGGGGCCCTCAGTGAATTCACCCCTCCACTTT. Protein sequence: CASRPPPGPSVNSPLHF.

The CDR3 region has the DNA TGCAGCGTTCCCTTAAGCACAGATACGCAGTATTTT. It codes for CSVPLSTDTQYF. This chain joins TRBV29-1 and TRBJ2-3; no firm D call. Germline CDR1 reads SQVTM; CDR2 reads ANQGSEA. CDR3 size: 12 residues. V was clipped by 5 bases and J by 0 bases, with 6 bases between them.

The V call is TRBV9, the J call TRBJ1-4; possibly TRBD1 for D (6 bases). CDR1 is SGDLS and CDR2 is YYNGEE in the germline V gene. The CDR3 runs 14 residues. The V gene lost 4 bases and the J gene lost 8 bases, with 15 bases spanning the gap. CDR3 in DNA: TGTGCCAGCAGCCTGAGGGGGGGCAACGAAAAACTGTTTTTT. It is translated as CASSLRGGNEKLFF.

The chain uses TRBV18 and TRBJ1-5; D remains ambiguous. With 0 bases removed from V and 2 bases from J, the gap between germline ends came to 14 bases. The CDR3 runs to 17 residues. Per germline, CDR1 KGHSH and CDR2 LQKENI. CDR3 protein: CASSPPAAGSGNQPQHF. Here the CDR3 DNA reads TGTGCCAGCTCACCACCGGCCGCGGGGAGTGGCAATCAGCCCCAGCATTTT.

V usage is TRBV29-1 and J usage is TRBJ1-2, with D perhaps matching TRBD1 (5 bases). Trimming left V 5 bases short and J 8 bases short, with 21 bases between. Germline CDR1 reads SQVTM; CDR2 reads ANQGSEA. This CDR3 has 14 amino acids. The CDR3 is CSVPTGTGVQGYTF. The CDR3 DNA reads TGCAGCGTTCCCACCGGGACGGGGGTTCAAGGCTACACCTTC. Based on the CDR3 plus reference TRBV29-1 and TRBJ1-2, the full variable domain is SAVISQKPSRDICQRGTSLTIQCQVDSQVTMMFWYRQQPGQSLTLIATANQGSEATYESGFVIDKFPISRPNLTFSTLTVSNMSPEDSSIYLCSVPTGTGVQGYTFGSGTRLTVV.

V and J are TRBV2 and TRBJ2-7; D gene unclear. Between the trimmed V and J ends, which lost 6 bases and 2 bases, there was a span of 5 bases. Germline-derived CDR1 and CDR2 are SNHLY and FYNNEI. The CDR3 loop spans 11 amino acids. Here the CDR3 DNA reads TGTGCCAGCAGATTGGCCTACGAGCAGTACTTC. Translated, it gives CASRLAYEQYF.

The genes are TRBV12-5 and TRBJ1-1; D call uncertain. This CDR3 contains 15 residues. The V end was cut by 4 bases, the J end by 1 base, with 13 bases between. The V gene's germline CDR1 is LGHNT and CDR2 FRNRAP. This chain's CDR3 is CASGSRMGPNTEAFF. The CDR3, as DNA: TGTGCTAGTGGTTCCCGTATGGGCCCGAACACTGAAGCTTTCTTT.

V gene TRBV19 combines with J gene TRBJ2-3; D ambiguous. Deletions cut 1 base from V and 5 bases from J, with 7 bases between. The CDR3 runs 13 residues. Germline V gene sequence: CDR1 LNHDA, CDR2 SQIVND (reference sequence). The CDR3 spells CASSIGYGDTQYF. In nucleotides, the CDR3 is TGTGCCAGTAGTATAGGGTACGGAGATACGCAGTATTTT.

The gene calls are TRBV27 and TRBJ1-1; 7 bases map to TRBD1. Germline values: CDR1 MNHEY, CDR2 SMNVEV (reference sequence). V shed 3 bases and J 3 bases; nucleotides not matched to a gene: 7. The CDR3 has 15 amino acids. Here the CDR3 DNA reads TGTGCCAGCAGTTTCTTCAATGGGACAGACACTGAAGCTTTCTTT. Translation gives CASSFFNGTDTEAFF.

The chain combines TRBV4-1 with TRBJ2-1, with D perhaps matching TRBD1 or TRBD2 (5 bases each). CDR3 length: 16 amino acids. Between the trimmed V and J ends, which lost 2 bases and 9 bases, there was a span of 20 bases. Germline V gene data show CDR1 as MGHRA and CDR2 as YSYEKL. CDR3 amino acids: CASSQIVSAGTGEQFF. CDR3 nucleotide sequence: TGCGCCAGCAGCCAAATTGTATCGGCAGGGACCGGTGAGCAGTTCTTC.

The chain links TRBV7-2 to TRBJ1-4, with D maybe TRBD1 (6 bases). Germline CDR1 reads SGHTA; CDR2 reads FQGNSA. V shed 3 bases and J shed 6 bases, with 17 bases lying between them. This CDR3 is 16 amino acids long. The CDR3 is CASSLSYRAGDEKLFF. CDR3 DNA sequence: TGTGCCAGCAGCTTGTCCTACAGGGCTGGGGATGAAAAACTGTTTTTT.

The chain joins TRBV20-1 to TRBJ2-7; 8 bases match TRBD2. The CDR3 extends over 11 amino acids. V lost 7 bases and J lost 7; bases outside the gene matches: 6. Germline V gives CDR1 DFQATT, CDR2 SNEGSKA (reference sequence). The CDR3 is CSVQREWEQYF. The CDR3 DNA follows: TGCAGTGTTCAGCGGGAGTGGGAGCAGTACTTC.

The chain carries TRBV7-9 and TRBJ1-2, with no clear D. Germline loops: CDR1 SEHNR, CDR2 FQNEAQ (reference sequence). The CDR3 extends over 14 amino acids. Trimming took 1 base from V and 2 from J, leaving 8 bases between them. CDR3 DNA: TGTGCCAGCAGCTTAGTGGGCATCAACTATGGCTACACCTTC. This gives the protein CASSLVGINYGYTF.

Only one count was recorded for this clone. The rearrangement links TRBV7-9 to TRBJ2-5, with a tentative D call TRBD2 (6 bases). Germline loops: CDR1 SEHNR, CDR2 FQNEAQ (reference sequence). V was shortened by 0 bases and J by 7 bases, with 18 bases between the two germline ends. The CDR3 spans 16 residues. The CDR3 region has the DNA TGTGCCAGCAGCTTAGCGGCTAGCGTCCGAAGAGGGACCCAGTACTTC. Its translation: CASSLAASVRRGTQYF.

This clone has just a few counts. The same CDR3 is also encoded by other DNA sequences in this sample. This chain connects TRBV5-1 to TRBJ1-1; D uncertain. The CDR3 length is 13 residues. The V end lost 0 bases, the J end lost 0 bases, and 3 bases lay between the germline ends. CDR1 and CDR2 from the germline V gene are SGHRS and YFSETQ. CDR3 loop: CASSLAVNTEAFF. DNA of the CDR3: TGCGCCAGCAGCTTGGCCGTGAACACTGAAGCTTTCTTT.

To note about this clone: An end of the junction does not agree with germline; a read error may underlie this. The chain has TRBV6-1 and TRBJ1-2, with 7 bases matching TRBD1. Germline-derived CDR1 and CDR2 are MNHNS and SASEGT. The CDR3 runs 13 residues. CDR3 region: CASSESGQRLGAF. The CDR3 coding sequence is TGTGCCAGCAGTGAATCGGGACAGCGCCTTGGAGCCTTC.

V is TRBV7-2 and J is TRBJ1-1, with D perhaps matching TRBD1 (5 bases). The V end was cut by 1 base, the J end by 1 base, with 7 bases between. From germline, CDR1 is SGHTA and CDR2 FQGNSA. The CDR3 totals 14 residues. CDR3 protein: CASSLVQGNTEAFF. DNA of the CDR3: TGTGCCAGCAGCTTAGTCCAGGGGAACACTGAAGCTTTCTTT.

The genes are TRBV11-2 and TRBJ2-7, with TRBD2 as a possible D gene (6 bases). Germline assignment: CDR1 SGHAT and CDR2 FQNNGV. The CDR3 has 14 residues. V was shortened by 5 bases and J by 7 bases, with 18 bases between the two germline ends. Written as DNA, the CDR3 is TGTGCCAGCAGCCAAAACTTGGGACTGGAGGAGCAGTACTTC. Its protein product is CASSQNLGLEEQYF.

Points on this clone: Additional DNA sequences in this sample encode the identical CDR3. The chain links TRBV2 to TRBJ2-3; D is unclear. The CDR3 runs to 13 residues. The germline V gene encodes CDR1 SNHLY and CDR2 FYNNEI. V lost 9 bases and J lost 7, with 17 bases in between. CDR3 in DNA: TGTGCCAGGGGTCGTCCCCCGAGGAATACGCAGTATTTT. Residues: CARGRPPRNTQYF. Supplemented by reference TRBV2 and TRBJ2-3, the full variable domain reads EPEVTQTPSHQVTQMGQEVILRCVPISNHLYFYWYRQILGQKVEFLVSFYNNEISEKSEIFDDQFSVERPDGSNFTLKIRSTKLEDSAMYFCARGRPPRNTQYFGPGTRLTVL.

CDR3 sequence reads: CASSQVGEGGLTFNTEAFF. CDR3 nucleotide sequence: TGTGCCAGCAGCCAAGTAGGCGAAGGGGGCCTCACATTTAACACTGAAGCTTTCTTT. The rearrangement joins TRBV3-1 (or the pseudogene TRBV3-2) to TRBJ1-1; 7 bases map to TRBD1. The CDR3 is made up of 19 amino acids. Germline lookup yields CDR1 LGHDT and CDR2 YNNKEL (reference sequence). With 1 base clipped from V and 2 bases from J, the junction kept 16 bases outside the gene matches.

The chain couples TRBV3-1 (or the pseudogene TRBV3-2) to TRBJ2-1, with D unclear. CDR1 LGHDT and CDR2 YNNKEL come from the germline V gene (reference sequence). V was pared by 3 bases and J by 5 bases, with 5 bases between. CDR3 length: 12 amino acids. Here the CDR3 reads CASSHRHNEQFF. As DNA, the CDR3 is TGTGCCAGCAGCCACAGACACAATGAGCAGTTCTTC.

The chain uses TRBV28 and TRBJ1-2; D is uncertain. Trimming removed 7 bases at V and 0 bases at J, with 12 bases between. The V gene's germline CDR1 is MDHEN and CDR2 SYDVKM. This CDR3 is 14 amino acids long. The CDR3 nucleotides read TGTGCCAGCAACGAATCAGGCCCTAACTATGGCTACACCTTC. Translation: CASNESGPNYGYTF.

The rearrangement uses TRBV18 and TRBJ2-6; D may be TRBD1 or TRBD2 (6 bases each). Trimming left V 3 bases short and J 4 bases short, with 13 bases between. The CDR3 totals 16 residues. Germline V gene sequence: CDR1 KGHSH, CDR2 LQKENI. The CDR3 DNA is TGTGCCAGCTCACCCTGGGGGGCGCGAGGGGCCAACGTCCTGACTTTC. Amino acid sequence: CASSPWGARGANVLTF.

V usage is TRBV7-2 and J usage is TRBJ1-2; 7 bases line up with TRBD1. V lost 5 bases to trimming and J lost 6 bases; unmatched junction nucleotides: 6. The CDR3 has 13 residues. In germline, CDR1 is SGHTA, CDR2 FQGNSA. This CDR3 reads CASSPQGRHGYTF. The CDR3 bases are TGTGCCAGCAGCCCACAGGGGAGGCATGGCTACACCTTC.

The chain is built from TRBV10-3 and TRBJ2-1; tentatively, D is TRBD2 (6 bases). The germline V gene has CDR1 ENHRY and CDR2 SYGVKD. The CDR3 is made up of 14 amino acids. The V end lost 0 bases, the J end lost 10 bases, and 13 bases lay between the germline ends. CDR3 loop: CAISESRDSREQFF. As DNA, the CDR3 is TGTGCCATCAGTGAGTCGAGGGACTCTCGGGAGCAGTTCTTC.

This chain connects TRBV4-1 to TRBJ2-3; TRBD2 aligns across 7 bases. Per the germline V gene, CDR1 is MGHRA and CDR2 is YSYEKL. The J segment lost 2 bases and the V segment lost 1 base, leaving 9 bases of the junction unmatched. The length of the CDR3 is 17 residues. The CDR3 sequence: CASSQASRGSPTDTQYF. The CDR3 nucleotides read TGCGCCAGCAGCCAAGCCTCGCGGGGGTCTCCCACAGATACGCAGTATTTT.